A single T cell receptor (beta chain) is shown here with its context. The antigen is unknown. Vbeta (60) and Jbeta (13) primers were used in the PCR. Original processing notes: Later work found 80 million or so unique TCR beta chains, with approximately 12 million shared. Repertoires were generated with immunoSEQ multiplex PCR, while TCRdb's copy carries only in-frame clones and drops some. That table is the source of V, J and clone size, and D and trimming were worked out from the DNA. The table records 150,000 to 200,000 clones, roughly 83% of them present only once. Donors were ostensibly healthy at sampling, although undocumented immune exposures were probable. V was trimmed by 7 bases and J by 0 bases, leaving 10 bases between them. This CDR3 contains 13 residues. Germline V lookup: CDR1 SGDLS, CDR2 YYNGEE. This specimen belongs to a study of cytomegalovirus exposure and HLA in healthy donors. Points from the study as a whole: Later analysis suggested links between common viral pathogens and several top significant clusters. Another analysis was done later, and it associated around 16,000 TCR beta sequences with HLA alleles at 0.05 false discovery rate.

Source material: PBMCs. The V gene is TRBV9, the J gene TRBJ1-2; D is perhaps TRBD1 (5 bases). The sequence was obtained from a boy aged 5 to 17 in good health and CMV-seronegative. CDR3: CASGGTANYGYTF. The CDR3 coding sequence is TGTGCCAGCGGGGGGACGGCTAACTATGGCTACACCTTC.